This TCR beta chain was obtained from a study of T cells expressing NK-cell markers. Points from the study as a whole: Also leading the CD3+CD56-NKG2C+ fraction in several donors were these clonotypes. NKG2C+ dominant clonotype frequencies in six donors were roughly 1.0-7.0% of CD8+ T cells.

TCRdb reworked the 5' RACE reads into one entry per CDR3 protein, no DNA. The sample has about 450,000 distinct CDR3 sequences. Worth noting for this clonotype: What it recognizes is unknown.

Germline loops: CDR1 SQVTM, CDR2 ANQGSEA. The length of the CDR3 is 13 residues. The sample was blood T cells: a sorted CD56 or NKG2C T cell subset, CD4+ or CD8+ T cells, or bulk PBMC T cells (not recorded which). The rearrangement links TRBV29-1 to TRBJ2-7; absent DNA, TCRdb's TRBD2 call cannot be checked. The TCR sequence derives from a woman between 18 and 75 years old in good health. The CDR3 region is CSVVGEGSYEQYF.